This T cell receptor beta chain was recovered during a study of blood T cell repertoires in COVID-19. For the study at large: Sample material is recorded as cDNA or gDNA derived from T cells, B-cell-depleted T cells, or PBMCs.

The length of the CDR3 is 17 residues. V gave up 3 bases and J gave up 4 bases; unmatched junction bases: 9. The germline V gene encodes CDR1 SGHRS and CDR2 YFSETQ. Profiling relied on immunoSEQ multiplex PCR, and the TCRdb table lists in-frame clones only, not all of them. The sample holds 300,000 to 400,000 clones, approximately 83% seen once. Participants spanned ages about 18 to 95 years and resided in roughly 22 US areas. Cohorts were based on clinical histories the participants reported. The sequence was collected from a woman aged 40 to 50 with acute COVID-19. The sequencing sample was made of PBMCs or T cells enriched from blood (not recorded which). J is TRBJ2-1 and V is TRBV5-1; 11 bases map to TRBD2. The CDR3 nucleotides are TGCGCCAGCAGCTCGGGCAGACTAGCGGGACTTTACAATGAGCAGTTCTTC. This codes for CASSSGRLAGLYNEQFF.